The present T cell receptor beta chain was sequenced within a study of blood T cells in healthy people across ages. The authors ran a second PCR of roughly 6 to 12 cycles using a sample-barcoded 5' primer and a J-beta primer mix. TCRdb itself ran the 5' RACE reads through MiXCR, one entry per CDR3 protein. This sample yields about 1.4 million distinct CDR3 sequences, of which 59% are seen a single time; 6.5% to 8.5% belongs to the top ten. Study-level results: A conclusive naive versus antigen-experienced comparison was prevented by the unsorted PBMCs.

Germline lookup yields CDR1 KGHDR and CDR2 SFDVKD. The J segment lost 2 bases and the V segment lost 3 bases, leaving 5 bases of the junction unmatched. The CDR3 loop spans 17 amino acids. As for this clonotype: What it binds is not known.

The sequenced sample was blood. This sequence was found in a man between 18 and 29 years old in good health. The V call is TRBV24-1, the J call TRBJ2-5; 13 nucleotides match TRBD2. CDR3 DNA: TGTGCCACCAGTGATCGGGGACTAGCGGGAATACAAGAGACCCAGTACTTC. This encodes CATSDRGLAGIQETQYF.